Listed here are 19 T cell receptor beta chains from one sample, sequenced in a study of quantifying T cell responses using KT2 cells. Across the whole study: TCR alpha and beta constant-region primers primed reverse transcription of RNA.

An oligo carrying a UMI was ligated to the cDNA 3' end. An equimolar mix of RC1.1 and RC1.2 primed the beta chain across TRBC1 and TRBC2. TCRdb passed the UMI-ligation and nested PCR reads through MiXCR, listing each CDR3 protein once. Among over 55,000 distinct CDR3 sequences, 9% to 15% were seen once, and the ten largest hold around 9.9%. Sample: PBMCs spiked with cells of the T cell clone KT2. Source of these receptors: a human donor.

This chain connects TRBV10-2 to TRBJ1-2; D may be TRBD1 (5 bases). The CDR3 has 15 residues. V was clipped by 0 bases and J by 4 bases, with 12 bases between them. Per germline, CDR1 WSHSY and CDR2 SAAADI. The CDR3: CASSESEVRGYGYTF. DNA for the CDR3: TGCGCCAGCAGTGAGTCGGAGGTGAGGGGCTATGGCTACACCTTC.

This clonotype was counted many times. The V call is TRBV20-1, the J call TRBJ2-7, with 7 bases fitting TRBD2. CDR3 length equals 16 residues. The ends lost 0 bases at V and 2 bases at J; junction bases unmatched: 10. From germline, CDR1 is DFQATT and CDR2 SNEGSKA (reference sequence). DNA of the CDR3: TGCAGTGCTAGAGATCTGGGCAGGGAGGGGACCTACGAGCAGTACTTC. Its translation: CSARDLGREGTYEQYF.

V is TRBV5-1 and J is TRBJ2-7; 9 nucleotides line up with TRBD1. Trimming cost V 3 bases and J 3 bases; bases outside gene matches: 10. The germline gives CDR1 SGHRS, CDR2 YFSETQ. This CDR3 has 16 amino acids. For the CDR3, the DNA is TGCGCCAGCAGCTCGGAAGGCCCGGGACAGGGCTACGAGCAGTACTTC. This gives the protein CASSSEGPGQGYEQYF.

The chain employs TRBV4-1 and TRBJ2-5, with 11 bases lining up with TRBD2. The V gene's germline CDR1 is MGHRA and CDR2 YSYEKL. With 1 base clipped from V and 2 bases from J, the junction kept 3 bases outside the gene matches. CDR3 length: 16 amino acids. In DNA form, the CDR3 reads TGCGCCAGCAGCCAAGGACTAGCGGGACCACAAGAGACCCAGTACTTC. It encodes CASSQGLAGPQETQYF.

The genes are TRBV19 and TRBJ2-1; the D gene is possibly TRBD2 (5 bases). This CDR3 is built from 16 residues. Trimming removed 4 bases at V and 8 bases at J, with 21 bases between. Per germline, CDR1 LNHDA and CDR2 SQIVND (reference sequence). CDR3 sequence reads: CASSTPSHGEVDEQFF. The CDR3 DNA is TGTGCCAGTAGTACCCCTAGCCATGGAGAAGTCGATGAGCAGTTCTTC. The full variable domain, in which reference TRBV19 and TRBJ2-1 provide the parts outside the CDR3, is DGGITQSPKYLFRKEGQNVTLSCEQNLNHDAMYWYRQDPGQGLRLIYYSQIVNDFQKGDIAEGYSVSREKKESFPLTVTSAQKNPTAFYLCASSTPSHGEVDEQFFGPGTRLTVL.

This clonotype was seen a handful of times. The chain uses TRBV29-1 and TRBJ2-1; TRBD2 aligns across 8 bases. This CDR3 region has 16 residues. V trimming: 1 base; J trimming: 6 bases; junction bases outside the gene matches: 11. Germline V gene data show CDR1 as SQVTM and CDR2 as ANQGSEA. The CDR3 DNA follows: TGCAGCGTTGAAGGGTTTGGTTGGACTAGCTCCAATGAGCAGTTCTTC. Its protein is CSVEGFGWTSSNEQFF.

The table lists this clonotype with many counts. CDR3 sequence (DNA): TGCAGTGCTAACATTGGGAGGGGGCGGCTAGCCAAAAACATTCAGTACTTC. This gives the protein CSANIGRGRLAKNIQYF. The chain is built from TRBV20-1 and TRBJ2-4, with D possibly called TRBD1 or TRBD2 (7 bases each). This CDR3 contains 17 residues. The V end lost 4 bases, the J end lost 0 bases, and 19 bases lay between the germline ends. Germline lookup yields CDR1 DFQATT and CDR2 SNEGSKA (reference sequence).

This clonotype was seen a handful of times. V and J are TRBV7-9 and TRBJ1-1; D not resolved. This CDR3 comprises 11 residues. Germline CDR1 is SEHNR and CDR2 is FQNEAQ (reference sequence). V was trimmed by 6 bases and J by 5 bases, leaving 7 bases between them. For the CDR3, the DNA is TGTGCCAGCAGTGACGCAACTGAAGCTTTCTTT. As protein: CASSDATEAFF.

This clonotype was found a few times. J is TRBJ2-3 and V is TRBV20-1, with TRBD1 matching 7 bases. CDR3 length: 15 amino acids. With 4 bases clipped from V and 0 bases from J, the junction kept 7 bases outside the gene matches. The germline gives CDR1 DFQATT, CDR2 SNEGSKA (reference sequence). The CDR3 loop is CSAKHRGSSTDTQYF. The CDR3 DNA is TGCAGTGCTAAGCACAGGGGATCTAGCACAGATACGCAGTATTTT.

The genes are TRBV27 and TRBJ2-7; D is perhaps TRBD2 (6 bases). The CDR3 has 13 amino acids. V was clipped by 4 bases and J by 5 bases, with 12 bases between them. Germline-derived CDR1 and CDR2 are MNHEY and SMNVEV (reference sequence). In DNA, the CDR3 is TGTGCCAGCAGTTCCAGGACTAAGGACGAGCAGTACTTC. This codes for CASSSRTKDEQYF.

This clonotype was counted only a few times. The gene calls are TRBV30 and TRBJ1-1; TRBD1 matches at 9 bases. From germline, CDR1 is GTSNPN and CDR2 SVGIG (reference sequence). Unmatched junction bases numbered 7, after V lost 2 bases and J lost 3 bases. This CDR3 region has 15 residues. CDR3 protein: CAWSHRDRDDTEAFF. CDR3 sequence (DNA): TGTGCCTGGAGTCACCGGGACAGGGATGACACTGAAGCTTTCTTT. Together with reference TRBV30 and TRBJ1-1, the CDR3 gives the full variable domain: SQTIHQWPATLVQPVGSPLSLECTVEGTSNPNLYWYRQAAGRGLQLLFYSVGIGQISSEVPQNLSASRPQDRQFILSSKKLLLSDSGFYLCAWSHRDRDDTEAFFGQGTRLTVV.

The J gene is TRBJ2-1, the V gene TRBV6-5, with D tentatively TRBD1 or TRBD2 (5 bases each). Germline V gene sequence: CDR1 MNHEY, CDR2 SVGAGI. The CDR3 consists of 15 residues. V was clipped by 4 bases and J by 10 bases, with 20 bases between them. CDR3 amino acids: CASSSMGMQGREQFF. The CDR3, as DNA: TGTGCCAGCAGTTCCATGGGTATGCAGGGACGGGAGCAGTTCTTC.

This chain uses TRBV20-1 with TRBJ2-3; 7 positions agree with TRBD1. V lost 2 bases and J lost 4; bases outside the gene matches: 6. From germline, CDR1 is DFQATT and CDR2 SNEGSKA (reference sequence). The CDR3 loop spans 14 amino acids. Written as DNA, the CDR3 is TGCAGTGCTAGAACCCGAGGGGGCGCAGATACGCAGTATTTT. It translates to CSARTRGGADTQYF.

The V call is TRBV6-4, the J call TRBJ2-6; D is possibly TRBD2 (6 bases). Germline CDR1 reads MRHNA; CDR2 reads SNTAGT. There are 14 residues in the CDR3. V was trimmed by 3 bases and J by 3 bases, leaving 6 bases between them. CDR3 sequence: CASSEGGGANVLTF. In DNA, the CDR3 is TGTGCCAGCAGTGAGGGGGGTGGGGCCAACGTCCTGACTTTC.

This chain connects TRBV12-3 or TRBV12-4 to TRBJ2-2, with D unclear. This CDR3 spans 14 amino acids. V was cut by 6 bases and J by 1 base, with 9 bases left in between. The CDR3 loop is CASRTNGNTGELFF. The CDR3 DNA sequence: TGTGCCAGCAGAACCAACGGGAACACCGGGGAGCTGTTTTTT.

This chain connects TRBV30 to TRBJ2-1; D gene unclear. This CDR3 comprises 11 residues. Trimming removed 0 bases at V and 10 bases at J, with 7 bases between. Germline V CDR1 and CDR2: GTSNPN, SVGIG (reference sequence). Here the CDR3 reads CAWSVSGEQFF. CDR3 nucleotide sequence: TGTGCCTGGAGTGTAAGTGGAGAGCAGTTCTTC.

This clonotype was seen a handful of times. The chain is built from TRBV7-9 and TRBJ1-2; no definite D call. In germline, CDR1 is SEHNR, CDR2 FQNEAQ (reference sequence). V gave up 3 bases and J gave up 6 bases, with 11 bases separating them. The CDR3 contains 13 residues. The CDR3 sequence: CASSLSVINGYTF. In DNA form, the CDR3 reads TGTGCCAGCAGCTTGTCCGTGATTAATGGCTACACCTTC.

The chain carries TRBV9 and TRBJ2-7; D is unclear. V dropped 0 bases and J dropped 7 bases, with 11 bases sitting between them. The CDR3 is made up of 13 amino acids. Germline lookup yields CDR1 SGDLS and CDR2 YYNGEE. This CDR3 reads CASSVVSRGEQYF. The DNA for the CDR3 is TGTGCCAGCAGCGTAGTGAGCAGAGGAGAGCAGTACTTC.

This chain links TRBV6-2 or TRBV6-3 with TRBJ1-5, with 7 bases lining up with TRBD1. CDR3 length: 15 amino acids. Looked up from germline, CDR1 is MNHEY and CDR2 is SVGEGT. V shed 6 bases and J 5 bases; nucleotides not matched to a gene: 10. Here the CDR3 reads CASSYDRAGDQPQHF. The DNA of the CDR3 is TGTGCCAGCAGCTATGACAGGGCGGGGGATCAGCCCCAGCATTTT.